Listed below are T cell receptor beta chains from one sample, sequenced in a study of blood T cell repertoires in COVID-19. Assay used: immunoSEQ multiplex PCR; TCRdb lists only in-frame clones, some missing. The sample yields about 230,000 clones, about 85% seen once. What was sequenced was peripheral blood. These receptor sequences come from a young woman who had recovered from COVID-19. Each CDR3 is given with its conserved first and last residue. The D gene is left open where the match is weak. A row's size may be missing; if present it is once, few, many or a size class.

>TRBJ2-1|TRBV7-2|-|-
TGTGCCAGCAGCTTAGGTCTTTCGGGTTACAATGAGCAGTTCTTC
CASSLGLSGYNEQFF
>TRBJ2-1|TRBV12-3/TRBV12-4|-|-
TGTGCCAGCAGTCAATATCAGGAGCAGTTCTTC
CASSQYQEQFF
>TRBJ2-7|TRBV6-6|-|-
TGTGCCAGCAGTTCCCAGGGGAAACGGTACGAGCAGTACTTC
CASSSQGKRYEQYF
>TRBJ1-1|TRBV9|-|-
TGTGCCAGCAGCGCGTACACCATGAACACTGAAGCTTTCTTT
CASSAYTMNTEAFF
>TRBJ2-1|TRBV4-2|-|TRBD2
TGTGCCAGCAGCCACGATAGCGGGATTCGTAATGAGCAGTTCTTC
CASSHDSGIRNEQFF
>TRBJ1-1|TRBV7-3|-|-
TGTGCCAGCAGCTTATCGGTGAACACTGAAGCTTTCTTT
CASSLSVNTEAFF
>TRBJ1-3|TRBV5-1|many|-
TGCGCCAGCAGCTTGGCGAGCGGGGCAGCTAGCTCTGGAAACACCATATATTTT
CASSLASGAASSGNTIYF
>TRBJ2-1|TRBV3-1/TRBV3-2|many|TRBD2
TGTGCCAGCAGCCCATCAGAGGGACTAGAAGGCTACAATGAGCAGTTCTTC
CASSPSEGLEGYNEQFF
>TRBJ1-2|TRBV2|-|TRBD1
TGTGCCAGATCCGAAACAGGGGGGATCGCCTATGGCTACACCTTC
CARSETGGIAYGYTF
>TRBJ1-1|TRBV18|once|-
TGTGCCAGCTCACCTCCACGGGGTGCCGTTGAAGCTTTCTTT
CASSPPRGAVEAFF
>TRBJ2-1|TRBV6-5|-|-
TGTGCCAGCAGTTATGCGGGGTATGAGCAGTTCTTC
CASSYAGYEQFF
>TRBJ2-1|TRBV7-3|-|-
TGTGCCAGCAGCTTACGGTACAATGAGCAGTTCTTC
CASSLRYNEQFF
>TRBJ1-4|TRBV9|-|-
TGTGCCAGCAGCGTAGACAGTTCGGGGTTTAATGAAAAACTGTTTTTT
CASSVDSSGFNEKLFF
>TRBJ2-1|TRBV30|-|TRBD1
TGTGCCTCGGACAGGGTAAATGAGCAGTTCTTC
CASDRVNEQFF
>TRBJ2-7|TRBV15|-|-
TGTGCCACCAGCAGAGATCTCGCGGACTACGAGCAGTACTTC
CATSRDLADYEQYF
>TRBJ2-2|TRBV19|once|-
TGTGCCAGTAGTAAGGGCTTAGAGGGCGCCGGGGAGCTGTTTTTT
CASSKGLEGAGELFF
>TRBJ2-3|TRBV5-4|-|-
TGTGCCAGCAGCAGCCCCTTCCGGGATGTGGGGGATACGCAGTATTTT
CASSSPFRDVGDTQYF
>TRBJ2-3|TRBV9|-|-
TGTGCCAGCAGCGTAAATCTAGATACGCAGTATTTT
CASSVNLDTQYF
>TRBJ2-1|TRBV7-3|-|TRBD2
TGTGCCAGCAGCCCTTTCCCGGGAGGCTCCTACAATGAGCAGTTCTTC
CASSPFPGGSYNEQFF
>TRBJ1-5|TRBV19|-|TRBD1
TGTGCCAGTAGTATGGTCGGGACAGGGTTTAAGCCCCAGCATTTT
CASSMVGTGFKPQHF
>TRBJ2-1|TRBV11-2|-|TRBD1
TGTGCCAGCAGCTTAAGGTCAGGGGACAGCGATGAGCAGTTCTTC
CASSLRSGDSDEQFF
>TRBJ2-7|TRBV12-3/TRBV12-4|-|TRBD2
TGTGCCAGCAGCCCTAGCGGAACCTACGAGCAGTACTTC
CASSPSGTYEQYF
>TRBJ1-3|TRBV4-1|once|-
TGCGCCAGCAGCCAAGAGTTATCAGGTGGGGGCGGAAACACCATATATTTT
CASSQELSGGGGNTIYF
>TRBJ2-5|TRBV15|once|-
TGTGCCACCAGCAGCCCCACTAGCAGCCAAGAGACCCAGTACTTC
CATSSPTSSQETQYF
>TRBJ2-7|TRBV20-1|-|TRBD2
TGCAGTGCTAGTTTAGCGGGGACGACCGGCGGCGAGCAGTACTTC
CSASLAGTTGGEQYF
>TRBJ2-7|TRBV7-2|-|-
TGTGCCAGCCAAAGGCTAGTAGGGGCCTACGAGCAGTACTTC
CASQRLVGAYEQYF
>TRBJ2-3|TRBV10-2|-|TRBD2
TGCGCCAGCAGTGAGGGACTAGCGGAACCTGCAGATACGCAGTATTTT
CASSEGLAEPADTQYF
>TRBJ2-5|TRBV29-1|-|TRBD1
TGCAGCGTTGAAGCAAACAACAGGGGGCAAAGGGGAGAGACCCAGTACTTC
CSVEANNRGQRGETQYF
>TRBJ2-3|TRBV4-2|once|TRBD1
TGTGCCAGCAGCCAAAGGACAGGGGAGACAGATACGCAGTATTTT
CASSQRTGETDTQYF
>TRBJ1-2|TRBV27|-|-
TGTGCCAGCAGTTTGGGGGGTTACTATGGCTACACCTTC
CASSLGGYYGYTF
>TRBJ2-1|TRBV11-2|-|-
TGTGCCAGCAGCCGCCTCAGAACAGGGAATGAGCAGTTCTTC
CASSRLRTGNEQFF
>TRBJ2-3|TRBV6-5|once|-
TGTGCCAGCAGTTTCATTGGGCGGGCAGATACGCAGTATTTT
CASSFIGRADTQYF
>TRBJ2-7|TRBV5-4|-|-
TGTGCCAGCAGCTGGGATCTAGGGGCCCTCTACGAGCAGTACTTC
CASSWDLGALYEQYF
>TRBJ2-7|TRBV9|-|-
TGTGCCAGCAGCGTCCACCAGGGCGGCGACGAGCAGTACTTC
CASSVHQGGDEQYF
>TRBJ2-7|TRBV9|-|TRBD2
TGTGCCAGCAGCGTAGGGGCTAGCGGGAGAAACGAGCAGTACTTC
CASSVGASGRNEQYF
>TRBJ1-1|TRBV29-1|-|-
TGCAGCGTTGTCCGGGTCATGAACACTGAAGCTTTCTTT
CSVVRVMNTEAFF
>TRBJ2-7|TRBV4-3|-|TRBD2
TGCGCCAGCAGCCAAGAGCGGGAGCTAGGGGAGCAGTACTTC
CASSQERELGEQYF
>TRBJ2-7|TRBV10-3|-|-
TGTGCCATCAGTGACGCCAGGGGCGGAGACTCCTACGAGCAGTACTTC
CAISDARGGDSYEQYF
>TRBJ1-5|TRBV19|-|TRBD1
TGTGCCAGTAGGCCCGGGACAGAAAACCTTCGGCCCCAGCATTTT
CASRPGTENLRPQHF
>TRBJ2-5|TRBV4-3|-|TRBD2
TGCGCCAGCAGCCAGTCCATAGCGGGAGGAGGAGAGACCCAGTACTTC
CASSQSIAGGGETQYF
>TRBJ2-1|TRBV5-5|once|TRBD2
TGTGCCAGCAGCCCCGAAGGGACTAGCGGCTACAATGAGCAGTTCTTC
CASSPEGTSGYNEQFF
>TRBJ1-1|TRBV7-3|-|-
TGTGCCAGCAGCTTATCCCCTTTCGGACAAATGAACACTGAAGCTTTCTTT
CASSLSPFGQMNTEAFF
>TRBJ1-1|TRBV29-1|-|-
TGCAGCGTTGTAGGGGTTAGTGGTTTCACTGAAGCTTTCTTT
CSVVGVSGFTEAFF
>TRBJ1-1|TRBV10-3|-|TRBD1
TGTGCCATCAGTGAGGGACAGGGGGCCACTGAAGCTTTCTTT
CAISEGQGATEAFF
>TRBJ2-3|TRBV19|-|TRBD2
TGTGCCAGTAATCCCATGACTAGCGGGTCTAGCACAGATACGCAGTATTTT
CASNPMTSGSSTDTQYF
>TRBJ2-6|TRBV9|-|-
TGTGCCAGCAGCGTAGCTGGGAGTGGGGCCAACGTCCTGACTTTC
CASSVAGSGANVLTF
>TRBJ2-7|TRBV11-3|-|TRBD1
TGTGCCAGCAGCCCCGGGACAGGGAGTGGGTACGAGCAGTACTTC
CASSPGTGSGYEQYF
>TRBJ1-2|TRBV10-3|-|-
TGTGCCATCACTGGGACAACTGGGAGTGGCTACACCTTC
CAITGTTGSGYTF